This entry lists 32 T cell receptor beta chains sequenced from one sample in a study of blood T cell repertoires in COVID-19. TCRdb's table, derived via immunoSEQ multiplex PCR, lists solely in-frame clones and lacks some. Here the sample spans 80,000 to 90,000 clones, around 80% being singletons. Sequencing was carried out using peripheral blood. These TCRs come from an elderly woman with acute or convalescent COVID-19.

The chain links TRBV2 to TRBJ1-1, with TRBD1 as a possible D gene (5 bases). The CDR3 is made up of 13 amino acids. Deletions cut 8 bases from V and 0 bases from J, with 10 bases between. CDR1 and CDR2 (germline): SNHLY, FYNNEI. The CDR3 protein is CASGRDLNTEAFF. CDR3 coding DNA: TGTGCCAGCGGCCGGGACTTGAACACTGAAGCTTTCTTT.

This chain connects TRBV7-3 to TRBJ2-3; TRBD2 agrees at 11 bases. This CDR3 comprises 19 residues. The junction had 9 bases not matched to a gene; V was cut back by 0 bases and J by 1 base. Germline CDR1 and CDR2: SGHTA and FQGTGA. The CDR3, as DNA: TGTGCCAGCAGCTTAACGGGGGCCCTAGCGGGGGGACGCACAGATACGCAGTATTTT. It yields the protein CASSLTGALAGGRTDTQYF. Full variable domain (rest looked up from reference TRBV7-3 and TRBJ2-3): GAGVSQTPSNKVTEKGKYVELRCDPISGHTALYWYRQSLGQGPEFLIYFQGTGAADDSGLPNDRFFAVRPEGSVSTLKIQRTERGDSAVYLCASSLTGALAGGRTDTQYFGPGTRLTVL.

This sequence joins TRBV5-1 and TRBJ1-2; 10 bases are shared with TRBD1. The V and J ends lost 1 base and 8 bases, in that order; junction bases with no gene match: 8. The CDR3 has 15 amino acids. CDR1 is SGHRS and CDR2 is YFSETQ in the germline V gene. DNA of the CDR3: TGCGCCAGCAGCTTGAATCCGGGACAGGGGCAGGGCTACACCTTC. Its translation is CASSLNPGQGQGYTF.

The chain joins TRBV28 to TRBJ1-2; TRBD1 is a possible D gene (5 bases). Trimming left V 6 bases short and J 8 bases short, with 10 bases between. Germline assignment: CDR1 MDHEN and CDR2 SYDVKM. This CDR3 region has 11 residues. The CDR3 is CASSLGGGYTF. The CDR3 nucleotides read TGTGCCAGCAGCCTCGGGGGGGGCTACACCTTC.

This clone was detected a few times. The gene calls are TRBV18 and TRBJ1-6; a possible D gene is TRBD1 (5 bases). Germline CDR1 is KGHSH and CDR2 is LQKENI. Trimming took 0 bases from V and 7 from J, leaving 10 bases between them. The CDR3 is made up of 15 amino acids. For the CDR3, the DNA is TGTGCCAGCTCACCACCGGGGGGGGTGAATTCACCCCTCCACTTT. This encodes CASSPPGGVNSPLHF.

The chain joins TRBV5-6 to TRBJ1-1; 7 positions agree with TRBD1. This CDR3 region has 13 residues. With 5 bases clipped from V and 5 bases from J, the junction kept 6 bases outside the gene matches. Germline lookup yields CDR1 SGHDT and CDR2 YYEEEE. The CDR3 here is CASSLTGWTEAFF. Written as DNA, the CDR3 is TGTGCCAGCAGTCTGACAGGGTGGACTGAAGCTTTCTTT.

The rearrangement uses TRBV6-5 and TRBJ1-5, with D possibly being TRBD1 (6 bases). CDR1 is MNHEY, CDR2 SVGAGI, per germline. V shed 6 bases and J shed 3 bases, with 12 bases lying between them. This CDR3 is built from 14 residues. CDR3 residues: CASSSGQNNQPQHF. The CDR3 DNA sequence: TGTGCCAGCAGCTCAGGACAGAACAATCAGCCCCAGCATTTT.

The J gene is TRBJ1-4, the V gene TRBV7-3; D is possibly TRBD1 (6 bases). Germline assignment: CDR1 SGHTA and CDR2 FQGTGA. Trimming cost V 5 bases and J 8 bases, with 12 bases left between them. This CDR3 region has 13 residues. CDR3: CASSLGRGEKLFF. The DNA of the CDR3 is TGTGCCAGCAGCCTCGGGAGGGGGGAAAAACTGTTTTTT.

The genes are TRBV6-5 and TRBJ1-2, with a weak D call TRBD1 (5 bases). The CDR3 length is 13 residues. Germline lookup yields CDR1 MNHEY and CDR2 SVGAGI. The germline V and J ends were trimmed by 6 bases and 2 bases, with 10 bases remaining between them. The CDR3, as DNA: TGTGCCAGCAGCATTAGACAGAACTATGGCTACACCTTC. Translated: CASSIRQNYGYTF.

The V gene is TRBV5-4, the J gene TRBJ2-7, with TRBD2 as a possible D gene (6 bases). V lost 4 bases, J lost 7 bases, and 24 bases lay in between. The V gene's germline CDR1 is SGHNT and CDR2 YYREEE (reference sequence). The CDR3 covers 16 residues. In nucleotides, the CDR3 is TGTGCCAGCAGCCTGGCCGGGACTGCCTTCTCGGGGGAGCAGTACTTC. Translated: CASSLAGTAFSGEQYF.

Regarding this clone: Other DNA variants within this sample encode the same CDR3. The chain links TRBV5-1 to TRBJ2-7; 11 bases map to TRBD2. With V trimmed by 3 bases and J by 3 bases, 5 bases remained unmatched. Looked up from germline, CDR1 is SGHRS and CDR2 is YFSETQ. This CDR3 spans 15 amino acids. CDR3 nucleotide sequence: TGCGCCAGCAGCTCCACTAGCGGGAGAAACTACGAGCAGTACTTC. Protein product: CASSSTSGRNYEQYF.

Here the CDR3 DNA reads TGTGCCAGCAGTCTCCAGACAGCTAACTATGGCTACACCTTC. This encodes CASSLQTANYGYTF. This rearrangement joins TRBV6-6 to TRBJ1-2, with a weak D call TRBD1 (5 bases). Looked up from germline, CDR1 is MNHNY and CDR2 is SVGAGI (reference sequence). CDR3 size: 14 residues. Between the trimmed V and J ends, which lost 5 bases and 0 bases, there was a span of 10 bases.

V usage is TRBV7-9 and J usage is TRBJ2-5; 10 bases line up with TRBD2. J lost 3 bases, V lost 3 bases, and 4 bases had no gene match. This CDR3 spans 15 amino acids. CDR1 SEHNR and CDR2 FQNEAQ come from the germline V gene (reference sequence). The CDR3 loop reads CASSLASGGKETQYF. DNA of the CDR3: TGTGCCAGCAGCTTGGCTAGCGGGGGAAAAGAGACCCAGTACTTC.

V is TRBV9 and J is TRBJ2-1; 11 bases are shared with TRBD2. CDR1 and CDR2 from the germline V gene are SGDLS and YYNGEE. The CDR3 loop spans 16 amino acids. V was pared by 0 bases and J by 4 bases, with 3 bases of the junction left unmatched. The CDR3 reads CASSVAGLAEYNEQFF. For the CDR3, the DNA is TGTGCCAGCAGCGTAGCGGGACTAGCGGAATACAATGAGCAGTTCTTC.

J is TRBJ2-3 and V is TRBV6-5, with a weak D call TRBD2 (5 bases). With 8 bases removed from V and 5 bases from J, the gap between germline ends came to 17 bases. This CDR3 has 14 residues. From germline, CDR1 is MNHEY and CDR2 SVGAGI. Here the CDR3 DNA reads TGTGCCAGCGAAAGCGGCGGAGCCGGAGATACGCAGTATTTT. Its translation is CASESGGAGDTQYF.

The gene calls are TRBV19 and TRBJ2-7; D is uncertain. Trimming pared 6 bases from V and 4 bases from J, leaving 4 bases between. Per germline, CDR1 LNHDA and CDR2 SQIVND (reference sequence). The CDR3 loop spans 10 amino acids. The CDR3 DNA reads TGTGCCAGTAGCCCGTACGAGCAGTACTTC. This encodes CASSPYEQYF.

This chain uses TRBV24-1 with TRBJ2-3; 8 bases match TRBD2. Germline-derived CDR1 and CDR2 are KGHDR and SFDVKD. J lost 2 bases, V lost 6 bases, and 6 bases had no gene match. CDR3 length: 15 amino acids. The CDR3: CATSYGRAFTDTQYF. DNA of the CDR3: TGTGCCACCAGTTACGGGAGGGCCTTCACAGATACGCAGTATTTT.

This clone was recorded only once. V is TRBV11-3 and J is TRBJ2-1; D gene uncertain. This CDR3 is built from 16 residues. Trimming pared 0 bases from V and 2 bases from J, leaving 11 bases between. Germline CDR1 is SGHNT and CDR2 is YENEEA. CDR3 amino acids: CASSLDPVLTYNEQFF. The CDR3 DNA is TGTGCCAGCAGCTTAGACCCAGTCCTTACCTACAATGAGCAGTTCTTC.

The chain links TRBV9 to TRBJ1-2; TRBD1 is a possible D gene (6 bases). Germline V CDR1 and CDR2: SGDLS, YYNGEE. The V end lost 4 bases, the J end lost 7 bases, and 14 bases lay between the germline ends. This CDR3 region has 13 residues. The CDR3 loop is CASSLTGSLGYTF. The CDR3 DNA is TGTGCCAGCAGCTTAACAGGGTCCCTTGGCTACACCTTC.

The J gene is TRBJ1-2, the V gene TRBV19, with 9 positions matching TRBD1. Germline CDR1 reads LNHDA; CDR2 reads SQIVND (reference sequence). The CDR3 totals 15 residues. The V and J ends lost 3 bases and 5 bases, in that order; junction bases with no gene match: 7. The CDR3 bases are TGTGCCAGTAGTATTGAATGGACAGGGGTGTATGGCTACACCTTC. It is translated as CASSIEWTGVYGYTF.

The table lists this clone with a count of one. The chain has TRBV9 and TRBJ1-2; 7 bases match TRBD1. Germline-derived CDR1 and CDR2 are SGDLS and YYNGEE. V lost 0 bases and J lost 4; bases outside the gene matches: 3. This CDR3 has 14 residues. The CDR3 DNA reads TGTGCCAGCAGCGTAGGACAGGGAGGCTATGGCTACACCTTC. This sequence encodes CASSVGQGGYGYTF.

V and J are TRBV18 and TRBJ1-3; D unresolved. The CDR3 is made up of 16 amino acids. V was trimmed by 2 bases and J by 0 bases, leaving 11 bases between them. The germline V gene has CDR1 KGHSH and CDR2 LQKENI. The CDR3 sequence: CASSPSGVSSGNTIYF. The CDR3 region has the DNA TGTGCCAGCTCACCATCGGGAGTTTCCTCTGGAAACACCATATATTTT.

The chain joins TRBV19 to TRBJ2-2; possibly TRBD1 for D (5 bases). The CDR3 has 14 amino acids. Germline CDR1 is LNHDA and CDR2 is SQIVND (reference sequence). V was pared by 3 bases and J by 3 bases, with 8 bases between. CDR3 coding DNA: TGTGCCAGTAGTATTGACAGCTACACCGGGGAGCTGTTTTTT. Encoded protein: CASSIDSYTGELFF.

V and J are TRBV10-3 and TRBJ1-1, with D maybe TRBD1 (5 bases). The CDR3 spans 11 residues. Germline CDR1 reads ENHRY; CDR2 reads SYGVKD. Between the trimmed V and J ends, which lost 8 bases and 1 base, there was a span of 5 bases. The CDR3 spells CAIGQNTEAFF. The DNA of the CDR3 is TGTGCCATCGGACAGAACACTGAAGCTTTCTTT.

The rearrangement links TRBV27 to TRBJ2-1; 10 bases align to TRBD1. Germline V gene lookup returns CDR1 MNHEY and CDR2 SMNVEV (reference sequence). The trim removed 2 bases at V and 8 bases at J, leaving 9 bases unmatched. The CDR3 is 16 amino acids. CDR3 loop: CASSLRPGQGIHEQFF. DNA for the CDR3: TGTGCCAGCAGTTTACGTCCGGGACAGGGGATCCATGAGCAGTTCTTC.

V is TRBV5-1 and J is TRBJ2-5; 11 positions agree with TRBD2. The CDR3 spans 15 residues. Per germline, CDR1 SGHRS and CDR2 YFSETQ. The trim removed 1 base at V and 4 bases at J, leaving 3 bases unmatched. The CDR3 DNA is TGCGCCAGCAGCTTGACTAGCGGGGGCTTAGAGACCCAGTACTTC. This sequence encodes CASSLTSGGLETQYF.

The chain recombines TRBV28 with TRBJ1-2; no firm D call. The germline V gene encodes CDR1 MDHEN and CDR2 SYDVKM. V was trimmed by 3 bases and J by 4 bases, leaving 12 bases between them. The CDR3 is made up of 14 amino acids. CDR3 sequence reads: CASSFPLISYGYTF. For the CDR3, the DNA is TGTGCCAGCAGTTTTCCACTGATCTCCTATGGCTACACCTTC.

The CDR3 DNA reads as TGCGCCAGCAGCTTCGATCGTAGACAGGGGGCTTACGAGCAGTACTTC. It is translated as CASSFDRRQGAYEQYF. This chain uses TRBV5-1 with TRBJ2-7; 10 nucleotides match TRBD1. Germline V gene sequence: CDR1 SGHRS, CDR2 YFSETQ. Trimming removed 2 bases from V and 4 bases from J; junction bases left unmatched: 9. The CDR3 runs 16 residues.

The table lists this clone with a few counts. The chain has TRBV2 and TRBJ2-7; 7 bases align to TRBD1. The length of the CDR3 is 14 residues. Germline assignment: CDR1 SNHLY and CDR2 FYNNEI. V gave up 7 bases and J gave up 3 bases; unmatched junction bases: 9. This chain's CDR3 is CASNHRGSRYEQYF. The CDR3 DNA sequence: TGTGCCAGCAACCACAGGGGATCGCGCTACGAGCAGTACTTC. Looking up the rest from reference TRBV2 and TRBJ2-7 gives the full variable domain: EPEVTQTPSHQVTQMGQEVILRCVPISNHLYFYWYRQILGQKVEFLVSFYNNEISEKSEIFDDQFSVERPDGSNFTLKIRSTKLEDSAMYFCASNHRGSRYEQYFGPGTRLTVT.

This clone was counted a few times. The chain links TRBV5-1 to TRBJ2-2; no definite D call. CDR1 SGHRS and CDR2 YFSETQ come from the germline V gene. This CDR3 has 13 amino acids. The V end lost 4 bases, the J end lost 3 bases, and 7 bases lay between the germline ends. This chain's CDR3 is CASSPPYTGELFF. The CDR3, as DNA: TGCGCCAGCAGCCCCCCTTACACCGGGGAGCTGTTTTTT.

Worth noting for this clone: At one boundary the junction diverges from the germline segment, which might be a read error. V gene TRBV19 combines with J gene TRBJ1-2; 9 nucleotides match TRBD1. CDR3 length: 11 residues. Per germline, CDR1 LNHDA and CDR2 SQIVND (reference sequence). CDR3 region: CASSNRGPVDF. CDR3 bases: TGTGCCAGTAGTAACAGGGGGCCGGTGGATTTC.

V gene TRBV6-6 combines with J gene TRBJ1-2; 12 bases match TRBD1. Trimming cost V 4 bases and J 4 bases; bases outside gene matches: 4. CDR3 length equals 15 residues. Per germline, CDR1 MNHNY and CDR2 SVGAGI (reference sequence). The CDR3 reads CASSSGTGGLYGYTF. The CDR3 DNA reads TGTGCCAGCAGTTCCGGGACAGGGGGCCTCTATGGCTACACCTTC.